This TCR beta chain was recovered during a study of cytomegalovirus exposure and HLA in healthy donors. Germline CDR1 SGHDT, CDR2 YYEEEE. There are 16 residues in the CDR3. Germline trimming cut 6 bases from V and 2 bases from J; bases unmatched to any gene: 13. With regard to this clone: Its matching antigen is unknown.

TCRdb's copy holds only in-frame clones and misses some; the assay was immunoSEQ multiplex PCR. The data hold roughly 180,000 clones, with 86% observed a single time. Study-wide points: The listing of roughly 160 TCR beta chains classed them as cytomegalovirus-associated. Subsequent analysis of the 120 or so validation repertoires found a tendency for first-cohort TCR clusters to co-occur.

The chain uses TRBV5-6 and TRBJ2-7; 8 positions match TRBD1. The specimen was PBMCs. This clonotype was sampled from a man aged 25-45 years in good health and CMV-seropositive. The CDR3 region has the DNA TGTGCCAGCACCTTAGGACTCCGGGACAGGACCTACGAGCAGTACTTC. Encoded protein: CASTLGLRDRTYEQYF.